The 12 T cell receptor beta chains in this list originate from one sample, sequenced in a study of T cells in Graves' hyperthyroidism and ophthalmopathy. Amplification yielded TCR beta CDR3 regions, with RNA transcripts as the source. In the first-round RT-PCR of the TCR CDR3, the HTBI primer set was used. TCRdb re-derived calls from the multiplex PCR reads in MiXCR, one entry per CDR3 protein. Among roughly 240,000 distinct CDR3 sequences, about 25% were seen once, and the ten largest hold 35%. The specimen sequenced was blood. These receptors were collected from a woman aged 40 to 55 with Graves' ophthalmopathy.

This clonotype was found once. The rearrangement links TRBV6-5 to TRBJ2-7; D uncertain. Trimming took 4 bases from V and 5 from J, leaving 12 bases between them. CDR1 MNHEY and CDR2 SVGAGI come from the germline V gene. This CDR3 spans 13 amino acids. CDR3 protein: CASSSPVAHEQYF. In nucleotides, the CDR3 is TGTGCCAGCAGTTCCCCCGTCGCCCACGAGCAGTACTTC.

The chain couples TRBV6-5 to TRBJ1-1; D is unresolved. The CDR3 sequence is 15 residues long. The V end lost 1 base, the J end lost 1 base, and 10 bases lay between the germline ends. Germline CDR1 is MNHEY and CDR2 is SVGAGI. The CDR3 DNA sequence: TGTGCCAGCAGTTACTATGGGTTGGGGAACACTGAAGCTTTCTTT. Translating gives CASSYYGLGNTEAFF.

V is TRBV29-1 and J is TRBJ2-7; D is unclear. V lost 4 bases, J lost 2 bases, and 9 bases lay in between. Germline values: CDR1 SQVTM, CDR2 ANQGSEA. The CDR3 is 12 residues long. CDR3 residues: CSVGGSPYEQYF. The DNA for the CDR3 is TGCAGCGTTGGCGGTAGTCCCTACGAGCAGTACTTC.

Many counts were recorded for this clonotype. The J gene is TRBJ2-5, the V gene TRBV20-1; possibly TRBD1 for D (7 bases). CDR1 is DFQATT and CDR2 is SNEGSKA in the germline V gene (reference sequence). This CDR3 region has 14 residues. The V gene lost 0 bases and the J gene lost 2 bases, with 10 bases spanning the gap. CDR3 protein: CSARDPGGQETQYF. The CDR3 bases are TGCAGTGCTAGAGATCCAGGGGGGCAAGAGACCCAGTACTTC.

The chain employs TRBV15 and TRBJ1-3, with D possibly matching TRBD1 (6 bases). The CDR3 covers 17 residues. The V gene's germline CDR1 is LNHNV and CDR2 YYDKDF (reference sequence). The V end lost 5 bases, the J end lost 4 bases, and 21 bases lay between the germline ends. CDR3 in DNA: TGTGCCACCAGCTCGAGTCAACAGGGACCTCTCGGAAACACCATATATTTT. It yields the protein CATSSSQQGPLGNTIYF. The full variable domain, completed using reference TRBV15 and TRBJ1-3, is DAMVIQNPRYQVTQFGKPVTLSCSQTLNHNVMYWYQQKSSQAPKLLFHYYDKDFNNEADTPDNFQSRRPNTSFCFLDIRSPGLGDTAMYLCATSSSQQGPLGNTIYFGEGSWLTVV.

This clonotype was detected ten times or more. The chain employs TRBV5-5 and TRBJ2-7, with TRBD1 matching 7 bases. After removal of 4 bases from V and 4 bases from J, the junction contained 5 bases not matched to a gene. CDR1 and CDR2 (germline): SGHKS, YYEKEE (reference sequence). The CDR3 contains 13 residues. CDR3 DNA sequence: TGTGCCAGCAGCCTGACAGGGTATTACGAGCAGTACTTC. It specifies CASSLTGYYEQYF. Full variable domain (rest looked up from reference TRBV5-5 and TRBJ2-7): DAGVTQSPTHLIKTRGQQVTLRCSPISGHKSVSWYQQVLGQGPQFIFQYYEKEERGRGNFPDRFSARQFPNYSSELNVNALLLGDSALYLCASSLTGYYEQYFGPGTRLTVT.

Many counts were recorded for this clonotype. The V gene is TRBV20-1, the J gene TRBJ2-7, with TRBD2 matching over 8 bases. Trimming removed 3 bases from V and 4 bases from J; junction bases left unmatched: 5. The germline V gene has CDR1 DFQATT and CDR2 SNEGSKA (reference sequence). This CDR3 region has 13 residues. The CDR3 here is CSASEREPYEQYF. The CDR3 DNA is TGCAGTGCTAGTGAGCGGGAGCCATACGAGCAGTACTTC.

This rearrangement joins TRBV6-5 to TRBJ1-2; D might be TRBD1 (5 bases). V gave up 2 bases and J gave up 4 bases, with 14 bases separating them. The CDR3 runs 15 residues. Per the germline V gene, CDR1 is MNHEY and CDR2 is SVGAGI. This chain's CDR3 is CASSYEGVAGYGYTF. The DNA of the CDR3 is TGTGCCAGCAGTTACGAAGGGGTTGCCGGCTATGGCTACACCTTC.

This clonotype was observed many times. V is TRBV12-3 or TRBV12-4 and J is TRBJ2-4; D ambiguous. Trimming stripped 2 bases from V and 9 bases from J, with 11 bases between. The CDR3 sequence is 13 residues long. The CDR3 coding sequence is TGTGCCAGCAGTTTACGTCAGCTAAGCATTCAGTACTTC. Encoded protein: CASSLRQLSIQYF.

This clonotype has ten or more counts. CDR3 bases: TGTGCCAGCACCCAGGGACTAGCGGTGACCTACGAGCAGTACTTC. Its protein is CASTQGLAVTYEQYF. The rearrangement uses TRBV3-1 and TRBJ2-7; 11 bases line up with TRBD2. The germline gives CDR1 LGHDT, CDR2 YNNKEL (reference sequence). Losses at the gene ends were 7 bases for V and 2 bases for J; bases not matched to a gene: 7. This CDR3 spans 15 amino acids.

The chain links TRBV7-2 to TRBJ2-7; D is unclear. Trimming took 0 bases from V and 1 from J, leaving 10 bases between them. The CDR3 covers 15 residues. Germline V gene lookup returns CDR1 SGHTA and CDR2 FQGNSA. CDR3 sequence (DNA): TGTGCCAGCAGCTTAGCAAACGGTGGGTCCTACGAGCAGTACTTC. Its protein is CASSLANGGSYEQYF. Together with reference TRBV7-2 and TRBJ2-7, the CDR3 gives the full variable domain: GAGVSQSPSNKVTEKGKDVELRCDPISGHTALYWYRQSLGQGLEFLIYFQGNSAPDKSGLPSDRFSAERTGGSVSTLTIQRTQQEDSAVYLCASSLANGGSYEQYFGPGTRLTVT.

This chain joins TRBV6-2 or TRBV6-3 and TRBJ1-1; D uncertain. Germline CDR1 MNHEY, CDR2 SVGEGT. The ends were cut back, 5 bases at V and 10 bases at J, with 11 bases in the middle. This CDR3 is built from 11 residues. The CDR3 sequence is CASSDSLGAFF. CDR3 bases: TGTGCCAGCAGTGATTCCTTGGGAGCTTTCTTT.